One sample yielded the 11 T cell receptor beta chains listed below, sequenced in a study of CXCR3-negative and CXCR3-positive naive CD8 T cells. Study conclusions and caveats: TRB CDR3s of CXCR3-positive naive cells were more hydrophobic than those of CXCR3-negative naive cells.

With UMI labels, 5' RACE was used to prepare the TRB cDNA libraries. TCRdb reprocessed the 5' RACE reads and reports one entry per CDR3 protein, with no DNA. This listing includes around 63,000 distinct CDR3 sequences. No antigen has been identified for these receptors. Sequenced: naive CXCR3+ CD8+ T cells from blood. As for subset: CD45RO-CCR7+CD27+CD95- naive CD8+ T cells expressing CXCR3 (TNR3+). Receptor source: a human donor in good health. Some clones in this sample may be carry-over from other donors' samples.

The chain couples TRBV29-1 to TRBJ2-1. The V gene's germline CDR1 is SQVTM and CDR2 ANQGSEA. The CDR3 is 13 amino acids. The chain's CDR3 is CSVVGGSYNEQFF.

CDR3 loop: CASSADRAHEQYF. This rearrangement joins TRBV5-1 to TRBJ2-7; TCRdb returns TRBD1, unconfirmable since there is no DNA. Per germline, CDR1 SGHRS and CDR2 YFSETQ. This CDR3 is 13 amino acids long.

The chain's CDR3 is CSVRNSRYEQYF. The chain is built from TRBV29-1 and TRBJ2-7. This CDR3 has 12 residues. CDR1 is SQVTM, CDR2 ANQGSEA, per germline.

The CDR3 sequence: CAAAPAETTGELFF. V usage is TRBV28 and J usage is TRBJ2-2; TCRdb's D gene call, TRBD1, goes unchecked for lack of DNA. The CDR3 loop spans 14 amino acids. Germline V CDR1 and CDR2: MDHEN, SYDVKM.

The V gene is TRBV28, the J gene TRBJ2-1; TCRdb names TRBD1, which stays unverified in the absence of DNA. Germline V gene lookup returns CDR1 MDHEN and CDR2 SYDVKM. The CDR3 totals 15 residues. This chain's CDR3 is CASSFDREDWNEQFF.

This sequence joins TRBV20-1 and TRBJ1-1; the D call of TRBD1 rests on TCRdb alone, since no DNA is present to check it. CDR1 is DFQATT and CDR2 is SNEGSKA in the germline V gene (reference sequence). The CDR3 is 12 residues long. CDR3 sequence: CSASDRPTEAFF.

The chain is built from TRBV5-1 and TRBJ2-7. Germline CDR1 reads SGHRS; CDR2 reads YFSETQ. CDR3 length: 13 amino acids. CDR3 loop: CASCDLGFREQYF. Filled out from reference TRBV5-1 and TRBJ2-7, the complete variable domain reads KAGVTQTPRYLIKTRGQQVTLSCSPISGHRSVSWYQQTPGQGLQFLFEYFSETQRNKGNFPGRFSGRQFSNSRSEMNVSTLELGDSALYLCASCDLGFREQYFGPGTRLTVT.

The rearrangement uses TRBV4-1 and TRBJ2-7. Germline loops: CDR1 MGHRA, CDR2 YSYEKL. CDR3 length: 15 amino acids. The CDR3 sequence: CASSQETGSSYEQYF.

The rearrangement uses TRBV7-6 and TRBJ2-2. The CDR3 is 14 residues long. The germline gives CDR1 SGHVS, CDR2 FNYEAQ. CDR3 sequence: CASSLDPNTGELFF.

The chain has TRBV7-9 and TRBJ1-5; TCRdb names TRBD1, which stays unverified in the absence of DNA. This CDR3 spans 15 amino acids. Germline V gene data show CDR1 as SEHNR and CDR2 as FQNEAQ (reference sequence). CDR3 amino acids: CASSLGGLGNQPQHF.

V gene TRBV29-1 combines with J gene TRBJ2-5. Germline V gives CDR1 SQVTM, CDR2 ANQGSEA. This CDR3 has 14 amino acids. The CDR3 spells CSVEEDLVGETQYF. The complete variable domain, with remaining parts taken from reference TRBV29-1 and TRBJ2-5, reads SAVISQKPSRDICQRGTSLTIQCQVDSQVTMMFWYRQQPGQSLTLIATANQGSEATYESGFVIDKFPISRPNLTFSTLTVSNMSPEDSSIYLCSVEEDLVGETQYFGPGTRLLVL.